The clone carrying this T cell receptor (beta chain) has a count of ten or more. Its cognate antigen is unknown. The data derive from a study of identical twins. Germline-derived CDR1 and CDR2 are MDHEN and SYDVKM. V lost 6 bases to trimming and J lost 2 bases; unmatched junction nucleotides: 8. CDR3 size: 15 residues. Study results and limitations: Within twin pairs, the out-of-frame alpha sequences they shared showed excess low generation probability.

TCRdb passed the 5' RACE reads through MiXCR, listing each CDR3 protein once. The table has a few hundred thousand distinct CDR3 sequences, 7.5% to 10% seen once; the top ten hold 2.5% to 3%. These same records also appear under a second study, on yellow fever vaccine responses in identical twins.

The origin of this receptor is a woman aged 18-30 years in good health. The chain combines TRBV28 with TRBJ2-7, with 9 bases fitting TRBD2. Sequencing was done on a sample of PBMCs. The chain's CDR3 is CASSPSGRPTYEQYF. The CDR3 DNA reads TGTGCCAGCAGCCCAAGCGGGAGGCCTACCTACGAGCAGTACTTC. The complete variable domain, with remaining parts taken from reference TRBV28 and TRBJ2-7, reads DVKVTQSSRYLVKRTGEKVFLECVQDMDHENMFWYRQDPGLGLRLIYFSYDVKMKEKGDIPEGYSVSREKKERFSLILESASTNQTSMYLCASSPSGRPTYEQYFGPGTRLTVT.